This TCR beta chain was retrieved from a study of cytomegalovirus exposure and HLA in healthy donors. Study as a whole: Previous work identified 120 million or so unique TCR beta sequences from around 200 million T cells.

Each donor's status was that of a healthy bone marrow donor. V was pared by 8 bases and J by 7 bases, with 14 bases between. This CDR3 spans 12 amino acids. Germline-derived CDR1 and CDR2 are MDHEN and SYDVKM. It was with 60 Vbeta and 13 Jbeta primers that the PCR ran. Generated by immunoSEQ multiplex PCR, the TCRdb table keeps only in-frame clones and is missing some. Counted here are about 50,000 clones, 60% to 80% occurring once; the ten biggest clones make up 2.5% to 3%. The material sequenced was PBMCs. This clonotype originated in a middle-aged woman in good health and CMV-seropositive. The V gene is TRBV28, the J gene TRBJ1-1, with D perhaps TRBD1 (6 bases). The CDR3 coding sequence is TGTGCCAGCCTACAGGGCCCCAGTGAAGCTTTCTTT. Its protein is CASLQGPSEAFF.